A single sample is the source of the 30 T cell receptor beta chains below, sequenced in a study of identifying expanded T cells in peripheral blood. Using immunoSEQ multiplex PCR, the repertoire was profiled, and TCRdb retains in-frame clones only, with some absent. The sample lists about 81,000 clones; around 83% were seen once. The material sequenced was blood. The receptors stem from a person aged 18-70 years in good health.

The rearrangement joins TRBV7-8 to TRBJ2-7, with TRBD1 identical over 8 bases. J was trimmed by 7 bases and V by 5 bases; bases with no gene match: 10. Germline CDR1 is SGHVS and CDR2 is FQNEAQ. This CDR3 comprises 14 residues. The CDR3 sequence: CASSASGGSGEQYF. The CDR3 DNA follows: TGTGCCAGCAGCGCCTCAGGGGGCTCTGGGGAGCAGTACTTC.

The V and J genes are TRBV7-2 and TRBJ2-1; D tentatively fits TRBD1 or TRBD2 (7 bases each). The CDR3 loop spans 16 amino acids. Trimming cost V 6 bases and J 4 bases, with 19 bases left between them. In germline, CDR1 is SGHTA, CDR2 FQGNSA. The CDR3 coding sequence is TGTGCCAGCAGTAATCAGGGGGGGACTTCTTACAATGAGCAGTTCTTC. It translates to CASSNQGGTSYNEQFF.

The chain has TRBV28 and TRBJ2-2; 9 bases align to TRBD1. CDR3 size: 17 residues. The J segment lost 3 bases and the V segment lost 5 bases, leaving 10 bases of the junction unmatched. Germline V CDR1 and CDR2: MDHEN, SYDVKM. The CDR3: CASSLPPQGADTGELFF. DNA of the CDR3: TGTGCCAGCAGTCTGCCTCCACAGGGGGCGGACACCGGGGAGCTGTTTTTT.

The CDR3, as DNA: TGCGCCAGCAGCCAAGATTTAGGACAGGGGGCTAATGAAAAACTGTTTTTT. Translation: CASSQDLGQGANEKLFF. This chain connects TRBV4-3 to TRBJ1-4; 10 positions agree with TRBD1. CDR3 length: 17 amino acids. Germline lookup yields CDR1 LGHNA and CDR2 YSLEER. V was pared by 0 bases and J by 3 bases, with 4 bases of the junction left unmatched.

This clone was observed once. The chain is built from TRBV6-5 and TRBJ2-7, with 7 bases that match TRBD2. V lost 2 bases and J lost 3; bases outside the gene matches: 7. The CDR3 is 15 residues long. The germline CDR1 and CDR2 sequences are MNHEY and SVGAGI. CDR3 region: CASSYGGEGLYEQYF. The CDR3 DNA is TGTGCCAGCAGTTACGGCGGGGAGGGGCTCTACGAGCAGTACTTC.

The chain employs TRBV7-8 and TRBJ2-1, with 8 bases lining up with TRBD2. The CDR3 is 14 amino acids. Germline loops: CDR1 SGHVS, CDR2 FQNEAQ. V was clipped by 4 bases and J by 10 bases; unmatched bases: 9. DNA for the CDR3: TGTGCCAGCAGCTCCGACATAGCGGGAAGGGAGCAGTTCTTC. Amino acid sequence: CASSSDIAGREQFF.

This rearrangement joins TRBV19 to TRBJ2-7; D possibly corresponds to TRBD2 (5 bases). This CDR3 region has 14 residues. Between the trimmed V and J ends, which lost 10 bases and 6 bases, there was a span of 22 bases. CDR1 and CDR2 from the germline V gene are LNHDA and SQIVND (reference sequence). The CDR3 region has the DNA TGTGCCACTCGACGGTCAGCGGATTCCAGCGAGCAGTACTTC. Translating gives CATRRSADSSEQYF.

This clone was detected only once. CDR3 DNA sequence: TGTGCCAGCAGGCTAACGCACAGGGGTGACACTGAAGCTTTCTTT. Encoded protein: CASRLTHRGDTEAFF. The V and J genes are TRBV27 and TRBJ1-1, with 7 positions matching TRBD1. After removal of 6 bases from V and 3 bases from J, the junction contained 10 bases not matched to a gene. The germline CDR1 and CDR2 sequences are MNHEY and SMNVEV (reference sequence). CDR3 length: 15 residues.

The rearrangement uses TRBV7-3 and TRBJ1-3; no firm D call. The length of the CDR3 is 14 residues. Germline CDR1 SGHTA, CDR2 FQGTGA. V dropped 3 bases and J dropped 0 bases, with 6 bases sitting between them. CDR3 in amino acids: CASSFSGSGNTIYF. CDR3 nucleotide sequence: TGTGCCAGCAGCTTTTCTGGCTCTGGAAACACCATATATTTT.

The V and J genes are TRBV25-1 and TRBJ2-7, with D maybe TRBD1 (5 bases). Per the germline V gene, CDR1 is MGHDK and CDR2 is SYGVNS. The CDR3 covers 13 residues. V was pared by 8 bases and J by 1 base, with 12 bases between. The CDR3 DNA is TGTGCCAGCGCCCAGGGCGCGTCCTACGAGCAGTACTTC. Encoded protein: CASAQGASYEQYF.

The chain has TRBV9 and TRBJ2-7; TRBD2 matches at 9 bases. The CDR3 sequence is 15 residues long. The J segment lost 2 bases and the V segment lost 4 bases, leaving 7 bases of the junction unmatched. Germline loops: CDR1 SGDLS, CDR2 YYNGEE. CDR3 residues: CASSPPTSGTYEQYF. The CDR3 DNA follows: TGTGCCAGCAGCCCACCGACTAGCGGAACCTACGAGCAGTACTTC.

This clone was seen only a few times. The gene calls are TRBV15 and TRBJ1-1, with 8 bases aligning to TRBD1. CDR3 length equals 14 residues. V trimming: 0 bases; J trimming: 9 bases; junction bases outside the gene matches: 6. The V gene's germline CDR1 is LNHNV and CDR2 YYDKDF (reference sequence). CDR3 DNA sequence: TGTGCCACCAGCAGAGATCATCAGGGGGCGCAAGCTTTCTTT. Translating gives CATSRDHQGAQAFF.

This chain links TRBV19 with TRBJ2-1; 12 bases are shared with TRBD2. This CDR3 has 14 amino acids. Germline CDR1 and CDR2: LNHDA and SQIVND (reference sequence). V trimming: 2 bases; J trimming: 12 bases; junction bases outside the gene matches: 5. This CDR3 reads CASSIRLAGDVQFF. The CDR3 DNA follows: TGTGCCAGTAGTATAAGACTAGCGGGAGATGTGCAGTTCTTC.

This sequence joins TRBV6-5 and TRBJ1-2; the D gene is possibly TRBD1 (5 bases). The germline CDR1 and CDR2 sequences are MNHEY and SVGAGI. Trimming shortened V by 0 bases and J by 8 bases, and 10 bases separated the two germline ends. The CDR3 consists of 13 residues. CDR3 residues: CASSYSRGEGYTF. The CDR3 bases are TGTGCCAGCAGTTACTCGAGGGGAGAAGGCTACACCTTC.

The J gene is TRBJ1-4, the V gene TRBV6-4; 8 positions agree with TRBD1. CDR1 is MRHNA, CDR2 SNTAGT, per germline. This CDR3 contains 21 residues. V was pared by 2 bases and J by 0 bases, with 17 bases of the junction left unmatched. The chain's CDR3 is CASSDKGRQGWEPTTNEKLFF. Written as DNA, the CDR3 is TGTGCCAGCAGTGACAAGGGACGACAGGGGTGGGAACCGACAACTAATGAAAAACTGTTTTTT.

The J gene is TRBJ1-4, the V gene TRBV7-9; 7 bases map to TRBD1. The CDR3 contains 15 residues. Germline trimming cut 3 bases from V and 6 bases from J; bases unmatched to any gene: 7. Germline V CDR1 and CDR2: SEHNR, FQNEAQ (reference sequence). Here the CDR3 reads CASSLGGTAHEKLFF. The CDR3 DNA reads as TGTGCCAGCAGCTTGGGCGGGACAGCGCATGAAAAACTGTTTTTT.

The gene calls are TRBV2 and TRBJ2-7, with TRBD1 identical over 9 bases. Germline lookup yields CDR1 SNHLY and CDR2 FYNNEI. The junction had 7 bases not matched to a gene; V was cut back by 6 bases and J by 4 bases. The CDR3 has 14 residues. The CDR3 DNA follows: TGTGCCAGCAGCGGGACAGGGAAAGGATACGAGCAGTACTTC. Encoded protein: CASSGTGKGYEQYF.

The gene calls are TRBV18 and TRBJ2-1, with 7 bases aligning to TRBD2. Germline lookup yields CDR1 KGHSH and CDR2 LQKENI. V dropped 0 bases and J dropped 5; count of bases not matched to a gene: 7. There are 16 residues in the CDR3. The CDR3 nucleotides read TGTGCCAGCTCACCACCCATCCGGGGAGGGGACAATGAGCAGTTCTTC. Amino acids: CASSPPIRGGDNEQFF. Based on the CDR3 plus reference TRBV18 and TRBJ2-1, the full variable domain is NAGVMQNPRHLVRRRGQEARLRCSPMKGHSHVYWYRQLPEEGLKFMVYLQKENIIDESGMPKERFSAEFPKEGPSILRIQQVVRGDSAAYFCASSPPIRGGDNEQFFGPGTRLTVL.

This clone was seen a few times. V is TRBV7-2 and J is TRBJ2-3; TRBD1 or TRBD2 may be the D gene (5 bases each). Trimming shortened V by 2 bases and J by 5 bases, and 11 bases separated the two germline ends. Germline V CDR1 and CDR2: SGHTA, FQGNSA. The CDR3 is 14 residues long. The CDR3 DNA follows: TGTGCCAGCAGCTTAAACGGGGCGGAAGATACGCAGTATTTT. Translation: CASSLNGAEDTQYF.

J is TRBJ2-5 and V is TRBV10-3, with 9 nucleotides matching TRBD1. This CDR3 contains 14 residues. Germline CDR1 and CDR2: ENHRY and SYGVKD. The trim removed 3 bases at V and 5 bases at J, leaving 4 bases unmatched. CDR3 residues: CAISDGTGRETQYF. Written as DNA, the CDR3 is TGTGCCATCAGTGACGGGACAGGGAGGGAGACCCAGTACTTC.

In the case of this clone: A junction boundary mismatches the germline segment, possibly from a read error. The CDR3 protein is CASSSKTGLNTGELFF. The CDR3 nucleotides are TGTGCTAGCAGCTCGAAGACAGGACTGAACACCGGGGAGCTGTTTTTT. The gene calls are TRBV7-7 and TRBJ2-2; tentatively, D is TRBD1 (6 bases). Germline lookup yields CDR1 SSHAT and CDR2 FNYEAQ (reference sequence). The CDR3 runs 16 residues.

The V call is TRBV7-6, the J call TRBJ2-5; D gene uncertain. The CDR3 runs to 12 residues. CDR1 SGHVS and CDR2 FNYEAQ come from the germline V gene. V lost 5 bases and J lost 4, with 8 bases in between. The CDR3 loop is CASSPSGETQYF. CDR3 in DNA: TGTGCCAGCAGCCCCTCCGGAGAGACCCAGTACTTC.

The gene calls are TRBV15 and TRBJ2-5; the match to TRBD2 covers 12 bases. This CDR3 has 15 residues. CDR1 is LNHNV and CDR2 is YYDKDF in the germline V gene (reference sequence). Unmatched junction bases numbered 1, after V lost 1 base and J lost 4 bases. The CDR3 loop reads CATSRVLAGGETQYF. The CDR3 DNA reads TGTGCCACCAGCAGAGTACTAGCGGGAGGAGAGACCCAGTACTTC.

The chain is built from TRBV18 and TRBJ2-3, with a tentative D call TRBD1 (5 bases). Germline CDR1 is KGHSH and CDR2 is LQKENI. V shed 5 bases and J shed 0 bases, with 9 bases lying between them. The CDR3 totals 14 residues. The CDR3 here is CASSRQTSTDTQYF. For the CDR3, the DNA is TGTGCCAGCTCAAGACAGACTAGCACAGATACGCAGTATTTT.

The V and J genes are TRBV9 and TRBJ2-7; 8 nucleotides align to TRBD2. From germline, CDR1 is SGDLS and CDR2 YYNGEE. CDR3 length equals 16 residues. V lost 4 bases, J lost 3 bases, and 12 bases stayed unmatched. The DNA for the CDR3 is TGTGCCAGCAGCCCACAAAGGGCCAGCGGGAGCTACGAGCAGTACTTC. Its translation: CASSPQRASGSYEQYF.

This clone was counted many times. V usage is TRBV10-3 and J usage is TRBJ2-1; TRBD2 matches at 9 bases. The CDR3 has 17 amino acids. In germline, CDR1 is ENHRY, CDR2 SYGVKD. The junction had 12 bases not matched to a gene; V was cut back by 4 bases and J by 5 bases. The CDR3, as DNA: TGTGCCATCAGTGCGACCACGGGACTAGCCGCCGACAATGAGCAGTTCTTC. Translating it yields CAISATTGLAADNEQFF.

This chain joins TRBV11-1 and TRBJ2-3; 8 positions agree with TRBD2. The CDR3 consists of 16 residues. V was clipped by 4 bases and J by 4 bases; unmatched bases: 10. Per the germline V gene, CDR1 is SGHAT and CDR2 is FQDESV (reference sequence). The CDR3 region has the DNA TGTGCCAGCAGCTCGGACCCGGGACTAGTCGCAGATACGCAGTATTTT. Translated: CASSSDPGLVADTQYF. The full variable domain, rest sourced from reference TRBV11-1 and TRBJ2-3, is EAEVAQSPRYKITEKSQAVAFWCDPISGHATLYWYRQILGQGPELLVQFQDESVVDDSQLPKDRFSAERLKGVDSTLKIQPAELGDSAMYLCASSSDPGLVADTQYFGPGTRLTVL.

The rearrangement links TRBV29-1 to TRBJ2-4, with TRBD2 as a possible D gene (6 bases). CDR1 SQVTM and CDR2 ANQGSEA come from the germline V gene. Trimming stripped 5 bases from V and 8 bases from J, with 13 bases between. This CDR3 has 12 amino acids. CDR3 bases: TGCAGCGTTCTGCGGGGTGCGGACATTCAGTACTTC. It specifies CSVLRGADIQYF.

J is TRBJ2-7 and V is TRBV5-6; TRBD1 is a possible D gene (5 bases). V was pared by 2 bases and J by 2 bases, with 11 bases between. Germline V lookup: CDR1 SGHDT, CDR2 YYEEEE. This CDR3 spans 14 amino acids. The CDR3 sequence: CASSLYRGTYEQYF. In nucleotides, the CDR3 is TGTGCCAGCAGCTTATATAGGGGTACCTACGAGCAGTACTTC.

This chain links TRBV18 with TRBJ2-1; 7 bases map to TRBD1. The CDR3 length is 13 residues. Germline V gives CDR1 KGHSH, CDR2 LQKENI. The V segment lost 3 bases and the J segment 7 bases; nucleotides outside the gene matches: 3. Here the CDR3 reads CASSPGQLNEQFF. CDR3 DNA sequence: TGTGCCAGCTCACCGGGACAGCTAAATGAGCAGTTCTTC.